The next 32 T cell receptor beta chains were all read from a single sample in a study of blood T cells in healthy people across ages. The use of a sample-barcoded 5' primer and a J-beta primer mix characterized a second PCR of 7 to 11 cycles. Each CDR3 protein is one row after TCRdb ran MiXCR on the 5' RACE reads. Among about 1.4 million distinct CDR3 sequences listed, 45% to 70% were seen once. Source material: blood. Source of these receptors: a man aged 18 to 30 in good health.

The V gene is TRBV5-1, the J gene TRBJ2-3; D not resolved. CDR1 and CDR2 from the germline V gene are SGHRS and YFSETQ. The CDR3 totals 14 residues. V gave up 4 bases and J gave up 8 bases, with 17 bases separating them. CDR3: CASSVPRTGGTQYF. The DNA of the CDR3 is TGCGCCAGCAGCGTACCACGGACGGGTGGTACGCAGTATTTT.

In regard to this clonotype: One end of the junction does not line up with germline, which may come from a read error. This chain connects TRBV25-1 to TRBJ1-3, with D unclear. The CDR3 totals 11 residues. CDR1 is MGHDK, CDR2 SYGVNS, per germline. CDR3: CASRDGNTIYF. Written as DNA, the CDR3 is TGTGCCAGCCGTGATGGAAACACCATATATTTT.

The chain links TRBV7-2 to TRBJ2-5; the D is unclear. Germline V gene data show CDR1 as SGHTA and CDR2 as FQGNSA. The CDR3 has 13 amino acids. Deletions cut 5 bases from V and 5 bases from J, with 12 bases between. The CDR3 region is CASSQPPSETQYF. CDR3 nucleotide sequence: TGTGCCAGCAGCCAACCGCCTTCGGAGACCCAGTACTTC.

This clonotype was counted only a few times. V is TRBV11-2 and J is TRBJ1-2; unclear D gene. The CDR3 is made up of 17 amino acids. V lost 0 bases to trimming and J lost 0 bases, with 14 bases between them. Germline assignment: CDR1 SGHAT and CDR2 FQNNGV. CDR3 amino acids: CASSLDTLRLSNYGYTF. CDR3 DNA sequence: TGTGCCAGCAGCTTAGATACCCTCCGGCTATCTAACTATGGCTACACCTTC. Combining the CDR3 with reference TRBV11-2 and TRBJ1-2 gives the whole variable domain EAGVAQSPRYKIIEKRQSVAFWCNPISGHATLYWYQQILGQGPKLLIQFQNNGVVDDSQLPKDRFSAERLKGVDSTLKIQPAKLEDSAVYLCASSLDTLRLSNYGYTFGSGTRLTVV.

V gene TRBV9 combines with J gene TRBJ2-1; D gene unclear. Germline V gives CDR1 SGDLS, CDR2 YYNGEE. Trimming removed 0 bases at V and 5 bases at J, with 6 bases between. This CDR3 has 13 amino acids. This CDR3 is CASSVEAHNEQFF. The DNA for the CDR3 is TGTGCCAGCAGCGTAGAGGCCCACAATGAGCAGTTCTTC.

The V and J genes are TRBV20-1 and TRBJ2-1, with 14 nucleotides matching TRBD2. There are 13 residues in the CDR3. The V and J ends lost 6 bases and 15 bases, in that order; junction bases with no gene match: 10. Looked up from germline, CDR1 is DFQATT and CDR2 is SNEGSKA (reference sequence). CDR3: CSAVGTSGGGRFF. CDR3 coding DNA: TGCAGTGCGGTCGGGACTAGCGGGGGCGGTCGGTTCTTC.

This clonotype was detected only once. The rearrangement links TRBV7-9 to TRBJ1-2; 8 bases map to TRBD1. The length of the CDR3 is 16 residues. The V gene end was trimmed by 3 bases and the J gene end by 3 bases; junction bases not matched to a gene: 9. The germline V gene has CDR1 SEHNR and CDR2 FQNEAQ (reference sequence). The CDR3, as DNA: TGTGCCAGCAGCTTGCTTTTCAGGGGGCGCGACTATGGCTACACCTTC. Translated, it gives CASSLLFRGRDYGYTF.

This chain links TRBV25-1 with TRBJ2-3; 10 nucleotides match TRBD2. After removal of 4 bases from V and 4 bases from J, the junction contained 11 bases not matched to a gene. This CDR3 is built from 17 residues. Germline CDR1 MGHDK, CDR2 SYGVNS. CDR3 DNA: TGTGCCAGCAGTGGATTACTAGCGGGGCCACAAGCAGATACGCAGTATTTT. This gives the protein CASSGLLAGPQADTQYF.

The V call is TRBV20-1, the J call TRBJ2-3; TRBD2 agrees at 7 bases. The germline CDR1 and CDR2 sequences are DFQATT and SNEGSKA (reference sequence). After removal of 0 bases from V and 2 bases from J, the junction contained 20 bases not matched to a gene. CDR3 length equals 20 residues. CDR3 bases: TGCAGTGCTAGAGAGGTCCCGGGACTAAATTCACGATCAATCACAGATACGCAGTATTTT. It encodes CSAREVPGLNSRSITDTQYF.

Only a few counts were recorded for this clonotype. V is TRBV20-1 and J is TRBJ1-2; D is possibly TRBD1 (6 bases). The CDR3 runs 12 residues. Trimming pared 5 bases from V and 4 bases from J, leaving 11 bases between. Germline lookup yields CDR1 DFQATT and CDR2 SNEGSKA (reference sequence). CDR3 in amino acids: CSALGGSYGYTF. CDR3 nucleotide sequence: TGCAGTGCTCTTGGGGGCAGCTATGGCTACACCTTC.

The chain has TRBV12-3 or TRBV12-4 and TRBJ1-2, with TRBD1 identical over 9 bases. The trim removed 0 bases at V and 8 bases at J, leaving 7 bases unmatched. The CDR3 is made up of 15 amino acids. For the CDR3, the DNA is TGTGCCAGCAGTTTAGCGGACGGGACAGGGTCCGGCTACACCTTC. Its protein is CASSLADGTGSGYTF.

As to this clonotype: At one end the junction does not follow the germline gene, possibly because of a read error. V gene TRBV20-1 combines with J gene TRBJ2-1; 7 bases are a match to TRBD2. CDR1 is DFQATT, CDR2 SNEGSKA, per germline (reference sequence). The CDR3 extends over 13 amino acids. CDR3 coding DNA: TGCTCCCATAGGGAGTGGGCGGGGGTCGAGCGGTTCTTC. It translates to CSHREWAGVERFF.

The CDR3 loop is CASSEGRAAFDNEQYF. The CDR3 bases are TGTGCCAGCAGTGAGGGACGGGCGGCCTTCGACAATGAGCAGTACTTC. V and J are TRBV6-1 and TRBJ2-5; D tentatively reads TRBD1 or TRBD2 (5 bases each). Germline CDR1 reads MNHNS; CDR2 reads SASEGT. The CDR3 spans 16 residues. V was cut by 3 bases and J by 11 bases, with 25 bases left in between.

This clonotype has only one observation. This chain uses TRBV2 with TRBJ2-7, with 9 bases identical to TRBD1. The better agreement between TRBJ2-4 and the DNA end casts doubt on the J call. The CDR3 is 13 residues long. Germline V gene lookup returns CDR1 SNHLY and CDR2 FYNNEI. The CDR3 reads CASSRDRADIQYF. The CDR3 DNA is TGTGCCAGCAGTCGGGACAGGGCCGACATTCAGTACTTC.

The chain recombines TRBV4-2 with TRBJ1-1, with TRBD1 as a possible D gene (5 bases). The CDR3 is 15 residues long. Trimming removed 1 base from V and 4 bases from J, with 13 bases in between. Germline CDR1 reads LGHNA; CDR2 reads YNFKEQ. Here the CDR3 reads CASSQVSRVGTEAFF. For the CDR3, the DNA is TGTGCCAGCAGCCAAGTCTCCAGGGTGGGCACTGAAGCTTTCTTT.

In its sample, this clonotype was seen once. The V gene is TRBV7-2, the J gene TRBJ2-3; D may be TRBD2 (7 bases). Germline assignment: CDR1 SGHTA and CDR2 FQGNSA. This CDR3 contains 15 residues. The germline V and J ends were trimmed by 5 bases and 5 bases, with 17 bases remaining between them. CDR3 in DNA: TGTGCCAGCAGCCGATCAAGAGGGGGGGGAGATACGCAGTATTTT. Translation: CASSRSRGGGDTQYF.

In the case of this clonotype: The junction does not match germline at one end; this may be a read error. The J gene is TRBJ1-6, the V gene TRBV4-3; 7 nucleotides match TRBD1. Germline lookup yields CDR1 LGHNA and CDR2 YSLEER. The CDR3 sequence is 18 residues long. The DNA of the CDR3 is TGCGCCAGCAGCCAAGAGGTGGGGACAGTGGGACCTAATGCACCCCTCCACTTT. Translated, it gives CASSQEVGTVGPNAPLHF.

V is TRBV4-1 and J is TRBJ2-1, with 8 bases matching TRBD2. The CDR3 is 15 amino acids. V shed 5 bases and J 6 bases; nucleotides not matched to a gene: 9. Germline assignment: CDR1 MGHRA and CDR2 YSYEKL. In DNA, the CDR3 is TGCGCCAGCAGCGTTAATGGACTAGCCGGCAATGAGCAGTTCTTC. Protein: CASSVNGLAGNEQFF.

This clonotype was observed a handful of times. The rearrangement links TRBV29-1 to TRBJ2-7, with TRBD2 as a possible D gene (5 bases). This CDR3 contains 13 residues. Trimming removed 5 bases at V and 4 bases at J, with 15 bases between. CDR1 and CDR2 (germline): SQVTM, ANQGSEA. This CDR3 is CSVHPGMGYEQYF. In nucleotides, the CDR3 is TGCAGCGTTCACCCGGGGATGGGGTACGAGCAGTACTTC.

The chain links TRBV6-5 to TRBJ2-4, with TRBD1 matching over 10 bases. Germline V gene sequence: CDR1 MNHEY, CDR2 SVGAGI. CDR3 length: 16 amino acids. J gave up 13 bases and V 2 bases, and 14 bases lay outside the gene matches. The CDR3 region is CASSYTPGTGVSEQYF. The CDR3 region has the DNA TGTGCCAGCAGTTACACACCCGGGACAGGGGTCTCGGAGCAGTACTTC.

About this clonotype itself: This clone may be a read error of a much larger clone one base away. The chain recombines TRBV12-3 or TRBV12-4 with TRBJ2-6, with 9 nucleotides matching TRBD2. The CDR3 is 17 residues long. CDR3 protein: CASSLEAGGAGVNVLTF. The CDR3 DNA reads TGTGCCAGCAGTTTAGAGGCGGGGGGGGCTGGGGTCAACGTCCTGACTTTC.

The rearrangement links TRBV4-3 to TRBJ1-2, with TRBD1 identical over 9 bases. This CDR3 has 18 amino acids. The junction had 14 bases not matched to a gene; V was cut back by 0 bases and J by 6 bases. Germline values: CDR1 LGHNA, CDR2 YSLEER. CDR3 DNA sequence: TGCGCCAGCAGCCAAGATCTGGGACAGGGTTTAAGAGTTGATGGCTACACCTTC. Translated: CASSQDLGQGLRVDGYTF.

This clonotype was recorded only once. DNA for the CDR3: TGTGCCAGCAGCAGGAGTGGGGGAGTAGATACGCAGTATTTT. This codes for CASSRSGGVDTQYF. The genes are TRBV7-6 and TRBJ2-3; D is tentatively TRBD1 or TRBD2 (5 bases each). CDR1 is SGHVS, CDR2 FNYEAQ, per germline. The CDR3 sequence is 14 residues long. Deletions cut 5 bases from V and 5 bases from J, with 14 bases between.

The V gene is TRBV28, the J gene TRBJ2-5; 7 nucleotides agree with TRBD2. Near its end, the DNA agrees better with TRBJ2-4, so the J call may be wrong. From germline, CDR1 is MDHEN and CDR2 SYDVKM. The CDR3 is 15 residues long. This CDR3 is CASSLGGSWKNIQYF. In DNA, the CDR3 is TGTGCCAGCAGTCTGGGGGGGAGCTGGAAAAACATTCAGTACTTC.

The chain joins TRBV14 to TRBJ2-5, with 9 nucleotides matching TRBD2. From germline, CDR1 is SGHDN and CDR2 FVKESK. The J segment lost 4 bases and the V segment lost 0 bases, leaving 9 bases of the junction unmatched. The length of the CDR3 is 17 residues. The CDR3 bases are TGTGCCAGCAGCCAAGATCGCTTTACACTAGCGGGAGAGACCCAGTACTTC. Encoded protein: CASSQDRFTLAGETQYF.

This chain links TRBV6-1 with TRBJ2-5, with D unclear. CDR1 and CDR2 (germline): MNHNS, SASEGT. V was pared by 2 bases and J by 1 base, with 11 bases between. The CDR3 extends over 15 amino acids. CDR3 DNA: TGTGCCAGCAGTGAATCTGAACAACCCCAAGAGACCCAGTACTTC. It translates to CASSESEQPQETQYF.

V and J are TRBV14 and TRBJ2-5, with 7 bases identical to TRBD1. The CDR3 sequence is 14 residues long. The V segment lost 2 bases and the J segment 5 bases; nucleotides outside the gene matches: 5. Germline V gene lookup returns CDR1 SGHDN and CDR2 FVKESK. The CDR3 is CASSQYFRGETQYF. The CDR3 DNA reads as TGTGCCAGCAGCCAATATTTCAGGGGGGAGACCCAGTACTTC.

The rearrangement uses TRBV7-9 and TRBJ2-5; 7 positions agree with TRBD2. The germline V gene has CDR1 SEHNR and CDR2 FQNEAQ (reference sequence). The CDR3 covers 14 residues. V lost 3 bases to trimming and J lost 11 bases; unmatched junction nucleotides: 12. The CDR3 sequence: CASSLAGTRGEQYF. The CDR3 DNA sequence: TGTGCCAGCAGCTTGGCGGGGACCCGGGGGGAGCAGTACTTC.

This clonotype occurred a few times. The chain couples TRBV25-1 to TRBJ2-7, with D possibly matching TRBD2 (5 bases). Trimming shortened V by 6 bases and J by 2 bases, and 11 bases separated the two germline ends. The CDR3 length is 13 residues. Germline assignment: CDR1 MGHDK and CDR2 SYGVNS. CDR3 region: CASSINGAYEQYF. DNA for the CDR3: TGTGCCAGCAGCATTAACGGGGCCTACGAGCAGTACTTC.

The chain couples TRBV6-6 to TRBJ2-7; no reliable D call. The CDR3 has 12 amino acids. The ends were cut back, 5 bases at V and 5 bases at J, with 10 bases in the middle. The germline V gene has CDR1 MNHNY and CDR2 SVGAGI (reference sequence). This CDR3 reads CASSDLMHEQYF. CDR3 nucleotide sequence: TGTGCCAGCAGTGACCTCATGCACGAGCAGTACTTC.

Concerning this clonotype: It may be a read error: a sequence one base away is much more abundant. The chain carries TRBV15 and TRBJ2-5; D possibly corresponds to TRBD1 (5 bases). The assigned J gene may be wrong: the sequence end matches TRBJ2-7 better. The CDR3 has 17 amino acids. CDR1 and CDR2 from the germline V gene are LNHNV and YYDKDF (reference sequence). CDR3 DNA: TGTGCCGCCAGCAGAGATCTCTACCAGGGCCCTCCCTACGAGCAGTACTTC. Its translation is CAASRDLYQGPPYEQYF.

The sample holds one count of this clonotype. This CDR3 fails to terminate in the conserved phenylalanine or tryptophan, so it likely reflects a read error. The chain uses TRBV7-9 and TRBJ2-2; D not certain. Germline lookup yields CDR1 SEHNR and CDR2 FQNEAQ (reference sequence). The CDR3 contains 12 residues. Trimming took 6 bases from V and 8 from J, leaving 10 bases between them. The DNA of the CDR3 is TGTGCCAGCAGTCAAAGGGTAGGGGAGCTGTTTCTT. Residues: CASSQRVGELFL.